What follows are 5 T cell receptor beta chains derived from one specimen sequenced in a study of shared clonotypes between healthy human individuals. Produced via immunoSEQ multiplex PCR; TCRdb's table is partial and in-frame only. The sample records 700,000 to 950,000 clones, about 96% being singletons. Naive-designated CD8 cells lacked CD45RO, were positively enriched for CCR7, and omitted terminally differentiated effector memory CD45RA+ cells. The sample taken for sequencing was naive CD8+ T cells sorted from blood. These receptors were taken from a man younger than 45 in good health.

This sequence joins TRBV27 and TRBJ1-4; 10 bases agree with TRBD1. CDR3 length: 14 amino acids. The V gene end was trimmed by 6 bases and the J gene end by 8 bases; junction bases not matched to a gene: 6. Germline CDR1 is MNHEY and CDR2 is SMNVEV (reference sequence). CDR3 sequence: CASRTDRGQEKLFF. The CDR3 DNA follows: TGTGCCAGCAGAACCGACAGGGGGCAGGAAAAACTGTTTTTT.

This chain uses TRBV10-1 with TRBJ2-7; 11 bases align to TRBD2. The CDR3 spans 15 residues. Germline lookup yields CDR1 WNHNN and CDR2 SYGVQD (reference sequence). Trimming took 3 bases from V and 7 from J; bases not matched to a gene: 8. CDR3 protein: CASSDTSGSVREQYF. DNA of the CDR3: TGCGCCAGCAGTGATACTAGCGGGAGTGTGCGGGAGCAGTACTTC.

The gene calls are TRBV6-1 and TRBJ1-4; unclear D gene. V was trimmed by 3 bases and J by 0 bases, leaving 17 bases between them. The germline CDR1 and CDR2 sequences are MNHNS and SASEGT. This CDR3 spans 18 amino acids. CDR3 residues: CASSDHSSETATNEKLFF. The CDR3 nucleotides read TGTGCCAGCAGTGACCATAGTTCGGAAACTGCAACTAATGAAAAACTGTTTTTT.

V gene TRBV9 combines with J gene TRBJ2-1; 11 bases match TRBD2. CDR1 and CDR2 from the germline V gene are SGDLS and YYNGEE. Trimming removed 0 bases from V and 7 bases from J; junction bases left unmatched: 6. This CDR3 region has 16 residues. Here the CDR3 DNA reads TGTGCCAGCAGCGTAGACGGGACTAGCGGTATAAATGAGCAGTTCTTC. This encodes CASSVDGTSGINEQFF.

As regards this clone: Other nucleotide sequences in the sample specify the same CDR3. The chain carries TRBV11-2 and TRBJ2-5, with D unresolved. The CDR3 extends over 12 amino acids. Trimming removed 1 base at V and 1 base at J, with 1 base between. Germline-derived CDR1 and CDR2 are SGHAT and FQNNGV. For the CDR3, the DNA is TGTGCCAGCAGCTTAGGCCAAGAGACCCAGTACTTC. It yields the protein CASSLGQETQYF.